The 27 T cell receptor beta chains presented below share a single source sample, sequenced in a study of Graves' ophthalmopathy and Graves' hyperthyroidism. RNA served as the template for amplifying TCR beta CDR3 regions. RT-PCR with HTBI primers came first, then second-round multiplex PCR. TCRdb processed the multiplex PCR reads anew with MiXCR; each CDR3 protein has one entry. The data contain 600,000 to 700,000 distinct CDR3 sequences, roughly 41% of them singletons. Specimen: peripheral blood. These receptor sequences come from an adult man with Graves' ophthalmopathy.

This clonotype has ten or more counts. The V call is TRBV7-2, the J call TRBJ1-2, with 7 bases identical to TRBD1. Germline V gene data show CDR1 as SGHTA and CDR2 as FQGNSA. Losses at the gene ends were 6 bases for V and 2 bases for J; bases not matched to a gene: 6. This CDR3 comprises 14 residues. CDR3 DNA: TGTGCCAGCAGATCAGGACAGGAGAACTATGGCTACACCTTC. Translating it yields CASRSGQENYGYTF.

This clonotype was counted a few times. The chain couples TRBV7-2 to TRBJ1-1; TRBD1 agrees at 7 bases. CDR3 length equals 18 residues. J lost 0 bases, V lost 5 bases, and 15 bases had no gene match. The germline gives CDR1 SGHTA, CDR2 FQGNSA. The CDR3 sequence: CASSQDLSTGPLNTEAFF. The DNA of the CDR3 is TGTGCCAGCAGCCAAGATCTCTCGACAGGGCCCCTGAACACTGAAGCTTTCTTT.

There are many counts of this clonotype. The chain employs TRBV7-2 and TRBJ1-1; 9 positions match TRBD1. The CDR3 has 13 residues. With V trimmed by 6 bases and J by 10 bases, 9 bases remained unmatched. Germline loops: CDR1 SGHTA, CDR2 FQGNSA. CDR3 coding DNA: TGTGCCAGCAGAACCGGGACAGGGAGAGGAGCTTTCTTT. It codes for CASRTGTGRGAFF.

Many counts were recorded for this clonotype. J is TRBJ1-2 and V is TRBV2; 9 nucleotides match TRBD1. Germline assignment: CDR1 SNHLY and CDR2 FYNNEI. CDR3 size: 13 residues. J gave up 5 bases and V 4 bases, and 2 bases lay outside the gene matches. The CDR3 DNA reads TGTGCCAGCAGTGCTGACAGGGGGTATGGCTACACCTTC. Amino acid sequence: CASSADRGYGYTF.

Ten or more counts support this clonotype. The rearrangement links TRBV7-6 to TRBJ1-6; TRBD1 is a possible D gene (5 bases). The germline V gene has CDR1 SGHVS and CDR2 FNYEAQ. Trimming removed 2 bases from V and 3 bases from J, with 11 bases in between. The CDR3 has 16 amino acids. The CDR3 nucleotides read TGTGCCAGCAGCTTACAGGGAACAGACTATAATTCACCCCTCCACTTT. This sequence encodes CASSLQGTDYNSPLHF.

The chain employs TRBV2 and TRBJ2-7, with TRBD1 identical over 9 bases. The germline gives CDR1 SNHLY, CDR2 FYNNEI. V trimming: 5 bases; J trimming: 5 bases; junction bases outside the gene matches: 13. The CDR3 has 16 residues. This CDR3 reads CASSTYSGTGLDEQYF. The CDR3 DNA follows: TGTGCCAGCAGTACCTATTCCGGGACAGGGCTAGACGAGCAGTACTTC.

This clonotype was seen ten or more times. The CDR3 DNA follows: TGTGCCAGCAGCCTAGGCCTAGCGGGAACCGGGGAGCTGTTTTTT. This translates into CASSLGLAGTGELFF. The rearrangement links TRBV7-9 to TRBJ2-2; 9 positions match TRBD2. After removal of 5 bases from V and 5 bases from J, the junction contained 6 bases not matched to a gene. The CDR3 is 15 amino acids. CDR1 is SEHNR, CDR2 FQNEAQ, per germline (reference sequence).

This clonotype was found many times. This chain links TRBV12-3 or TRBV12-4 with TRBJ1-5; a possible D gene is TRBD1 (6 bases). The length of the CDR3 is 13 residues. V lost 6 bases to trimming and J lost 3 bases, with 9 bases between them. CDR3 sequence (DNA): TGTGCCAGCAGGGACAGCTTCAATCAGCCCCAGCATTTT. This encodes CASRDSFNQPQHF.

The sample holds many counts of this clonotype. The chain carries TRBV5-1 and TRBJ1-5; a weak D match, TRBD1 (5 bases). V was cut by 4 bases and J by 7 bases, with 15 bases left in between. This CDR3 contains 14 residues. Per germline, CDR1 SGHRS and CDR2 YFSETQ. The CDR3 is CASSPGAGSQPQHF. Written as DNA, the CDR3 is TGCGCCAGCAGCCCCGGGGCTGGGTCGCAGCCCCAGCATTTT.

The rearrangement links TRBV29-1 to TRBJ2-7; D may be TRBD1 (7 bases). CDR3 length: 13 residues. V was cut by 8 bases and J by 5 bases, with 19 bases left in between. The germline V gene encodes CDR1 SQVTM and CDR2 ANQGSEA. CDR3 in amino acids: CSLEGQGGDEQYF. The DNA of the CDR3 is TGCAGCTTAGAAGGCCAGGGGGGAGACGAGCAGTACTTC.

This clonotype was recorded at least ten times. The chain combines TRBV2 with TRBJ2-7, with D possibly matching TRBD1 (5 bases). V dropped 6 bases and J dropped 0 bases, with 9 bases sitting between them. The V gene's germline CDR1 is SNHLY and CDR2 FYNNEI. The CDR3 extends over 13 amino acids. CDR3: CASRMTDSYEQYF. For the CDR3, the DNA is TGTGCCAGCAGGATGACAGACTCCTACGAGCAGTACTTC. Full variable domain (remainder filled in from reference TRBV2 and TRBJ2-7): EPEVTQTPSHQVTQMGQEVILRCVPISNHLYFYWYRQILGQKVEFLVSFYNNEISEKSEIFDDQFSVERPDGSNFTLKIRSTKLEDSAMYFCASRMTDSYEQYFGPGTRLTVT.

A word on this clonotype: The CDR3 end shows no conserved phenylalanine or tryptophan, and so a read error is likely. This chain's CDR3 is CASSQSRANNSPLHL. DNA for the CDR3: TGTGCCAGCAGTCAGTCGAGAGCCAATAATTCACCCCTCCACTTA. The chain employs TRBV10-3 and TRBJ1-6; D not resolved. The CDR3 loop spans 15 amino acids. CDR1 and CDR2 from the germline V gene are ENHRY and SYGVKD.

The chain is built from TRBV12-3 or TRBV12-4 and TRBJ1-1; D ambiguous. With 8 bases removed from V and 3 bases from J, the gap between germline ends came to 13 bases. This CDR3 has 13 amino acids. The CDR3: CASGTPADTEAFF. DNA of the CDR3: TGTGCCAGCGGCACTCCGGCGGACACTGAAGCTTTCTTT.

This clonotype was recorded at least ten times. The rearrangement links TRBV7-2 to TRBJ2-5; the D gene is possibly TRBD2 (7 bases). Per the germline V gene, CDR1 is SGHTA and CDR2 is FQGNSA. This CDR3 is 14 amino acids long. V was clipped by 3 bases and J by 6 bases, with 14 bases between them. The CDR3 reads CASSLEGGPKTQYF. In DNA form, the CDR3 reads TGTGCCAGCAGCTTGGAGGGGGGGCCAAAGACCCAGTACTTC.

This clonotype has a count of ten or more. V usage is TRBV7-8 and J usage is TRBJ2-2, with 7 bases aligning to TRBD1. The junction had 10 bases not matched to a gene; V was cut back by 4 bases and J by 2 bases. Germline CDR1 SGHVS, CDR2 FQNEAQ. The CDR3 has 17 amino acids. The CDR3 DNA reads TGTGCCAGCAGCTCATCCCCGGGACAGATTAACACCGGGGAGCTGTTTTTT. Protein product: CASSSSPGQINTGELFF.

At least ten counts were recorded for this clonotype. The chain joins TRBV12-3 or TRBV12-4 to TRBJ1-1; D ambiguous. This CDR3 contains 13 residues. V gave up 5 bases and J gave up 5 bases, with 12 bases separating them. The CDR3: CASSQTVVTEAFF. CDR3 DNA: TGTGCCAGCAGTCAAACAGTCGTGACTGAAGCTTTCTTT.

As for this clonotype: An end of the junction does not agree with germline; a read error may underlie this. CDR3 loop: CASSEGASGRRETPYF. DNA of the CDR3: TGTGCCAGCAGTGAAGGGGCTAGCGGGAGGAGAGAGACCCCGTACTTC. The rearrangement links TRBV10-3 to TRBJ2-5, with 11 positions matching TRBD2. Germline CDR1 ENHRY, CDR2 SYGVKD. The CDR3 runs 16 residues.

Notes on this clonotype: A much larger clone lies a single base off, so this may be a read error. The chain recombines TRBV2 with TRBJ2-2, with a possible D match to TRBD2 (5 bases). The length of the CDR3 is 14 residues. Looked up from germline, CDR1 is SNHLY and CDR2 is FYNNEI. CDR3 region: CASSFMENTGELLF. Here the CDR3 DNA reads TGTGCCAGCAGTTTTATGGAGAACACCGGGGAGCTGCTTTTT. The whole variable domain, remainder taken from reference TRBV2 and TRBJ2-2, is EPEVTQTPSHQVTQMGQEVILRCVPISNHLYFYWYRQILGQKVEFLVSFYNNEISEKSEIFDDQFSVERPDGSNFTLKIRSTKLEDSAMYFCASSFMENTGELLFGEGSRLTVL.

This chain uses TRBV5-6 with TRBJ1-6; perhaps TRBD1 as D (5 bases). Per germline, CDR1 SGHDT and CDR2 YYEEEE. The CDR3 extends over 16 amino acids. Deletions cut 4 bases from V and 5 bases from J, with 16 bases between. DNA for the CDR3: TGTGCCAGCAGCCCCGTTTCGGGACGGAATAATTCACCCCTCCACTTT. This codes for CASSPVSGRNNSPLHF.

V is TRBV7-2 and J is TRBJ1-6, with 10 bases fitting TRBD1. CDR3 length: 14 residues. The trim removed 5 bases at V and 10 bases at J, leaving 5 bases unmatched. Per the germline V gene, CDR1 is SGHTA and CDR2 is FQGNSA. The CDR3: CASSQRTGGSPLHF. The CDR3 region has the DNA TGTGCCAGCAGCCAACGGACAGGGGGATCACCCCTCCACTTT.

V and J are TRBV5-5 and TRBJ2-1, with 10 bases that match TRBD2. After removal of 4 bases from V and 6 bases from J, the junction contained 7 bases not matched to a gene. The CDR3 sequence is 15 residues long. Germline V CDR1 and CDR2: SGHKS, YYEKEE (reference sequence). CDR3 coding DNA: TGTGCCAGCAGCCTATCTAGCGGGAGCGGCAATGAGCAGTTCTTC. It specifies CASSLSSGSGNEQFF.

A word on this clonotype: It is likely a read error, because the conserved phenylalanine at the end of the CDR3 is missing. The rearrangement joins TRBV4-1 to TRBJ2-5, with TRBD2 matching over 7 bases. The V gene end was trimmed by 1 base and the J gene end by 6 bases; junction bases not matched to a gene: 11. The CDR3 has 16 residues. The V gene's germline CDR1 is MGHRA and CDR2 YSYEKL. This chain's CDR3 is CASSQAFGLGEKTQYV. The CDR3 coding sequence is TGCGCCAGCAGCCAAGCCTTTGGACTAGGGGAAAAGACCCAGTACGTC.

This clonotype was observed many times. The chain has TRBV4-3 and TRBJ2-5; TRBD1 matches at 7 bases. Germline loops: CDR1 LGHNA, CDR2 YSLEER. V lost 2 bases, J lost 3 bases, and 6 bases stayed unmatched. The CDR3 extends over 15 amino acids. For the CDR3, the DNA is TGCGCCAGCAGCCAACGGACAGGATCTGAAGAGACCCAGTACTTC. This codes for CASSQRTGSEETQYF.

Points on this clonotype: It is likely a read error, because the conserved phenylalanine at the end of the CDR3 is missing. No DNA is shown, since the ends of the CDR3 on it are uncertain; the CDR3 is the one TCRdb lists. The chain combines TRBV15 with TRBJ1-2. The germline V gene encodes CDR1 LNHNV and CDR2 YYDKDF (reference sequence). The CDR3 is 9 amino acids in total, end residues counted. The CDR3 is CATSRVWAS.

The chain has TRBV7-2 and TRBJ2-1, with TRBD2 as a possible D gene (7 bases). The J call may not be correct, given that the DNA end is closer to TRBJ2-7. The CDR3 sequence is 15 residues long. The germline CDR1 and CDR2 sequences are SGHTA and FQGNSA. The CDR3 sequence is CASTPQGRGHNEQYF. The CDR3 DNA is TGTGCCAGCACTCCCCAGGGGAGGGGACACAATGAGCAGTACTTC.

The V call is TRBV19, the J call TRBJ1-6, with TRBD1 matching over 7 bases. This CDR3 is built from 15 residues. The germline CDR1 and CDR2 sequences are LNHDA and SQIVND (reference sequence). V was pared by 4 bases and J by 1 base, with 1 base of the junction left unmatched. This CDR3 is CASSNRGSYNSPLHF. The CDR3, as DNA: TGTGCCAGTAGTAACAGGGGATCCTATAATTCACCCCTCCACTTT. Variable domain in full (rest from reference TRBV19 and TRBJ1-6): DGGITQSPKYLFRKEGQNVTLSCEQNLNHDAMYWYRQDPGQGLRLIYYSQIVNDFQKGDIAEGYSVSREKKESFPLTVTSAQKNPTAFYLCASSNRGSYNSPLHFGNGTRLTVT.

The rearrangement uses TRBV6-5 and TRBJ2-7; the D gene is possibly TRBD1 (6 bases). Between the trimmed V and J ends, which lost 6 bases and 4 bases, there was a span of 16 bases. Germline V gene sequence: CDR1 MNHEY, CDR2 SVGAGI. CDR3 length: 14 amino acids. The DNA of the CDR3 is TGTGCCAGCAGGAACCCCGACAGGAAGTACGAGCAGTACTTC. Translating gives CASRNPDRKYEQYF.